The 21 T cell receptor beta chains below come from one sample, sequenced in a study of T cells in Graves' hyperthyroidism and ophthalmopathy. Amplification yielded TCR beta CDR3 regions, with RNA transcripts as the source. During a first-round RT-PCR of the TCR CDR3, the HTBI primer set was used. MiXCR, applied by TCRdb to the multiplex PCR reads, yields one record per CDR3 protein. The sample includes hundreds of thousands of distinct CDR3 sequences, about a sixth of them seen just once. The specimen was blood. Every receptor here comes from a woman in her twenties or thirties with Graves' hyperthyroidism.

V and J are TRBV10-1 and TRBJ2-5; 7 bases are a match to TRBD2. The V gene's germline CDR1 is WNHNN and CDR2 SYGVQD (reference sequence). Trimming took 3 bases from V and 2 from J; bases not matched to a gene: 18. The CDR3 is made up of 19 amino acids. The CDR3 DNA reads TGCGCCAGCAGTGACGGTGCGCGTTGTTGGCGGGAGAAACAAGAGACCCAGTACTTC. Translated, it gives CASSDGARCWREKQETQYF.

This clonotype was counted between two and nine times. In nucleotides, the CDR3 is TGTGCCAGCAGAGTGGACGGAGGAGCAACTAATGAAAAACTGTTTTTT. It specifies CASRVDGGATNEKLFF. The V call is TRBV7-2, the J call TRBJ1-4, with D hard to call. The CDR3 is 16 amino acids. Germline lookup yields CDR1 SGHTA and CDR2 FQGNSA. V was pared by 6 bases and J by 0 bases, with 14 bases between.

This clonotype was observed a handful of times. The rearrangement uses TRBV7-9 and TRBJ2-7; 11 bases are shared with TRBD1. Trimming took 4 bases from V and 6 from J; bases not matched to a gene: 8. This CDR3 has 15 amino acids. Per the germline V gene, CDR1 is SEHNR and CDR2 is FQNEAQ (reference sequence). Here the CDR3 DNA reads TGTGCCAGCAGCTCCTATGAGGGACAGGGGGGCGAGCAGTACTTC. It yields the protein CASSSYEGQGGEQYF.

This clonotype was found many times. This chain links TRBV2 with TRBJ2-1, with no clear D. In germline, CDR1 is SNHLY, CDR2 FYNNEI. Deletions cut 7 bases from V and 6 bases from J, with 16 bases between. The CDR3 loop spans 14 amino acids. CDR3 region: CASMWSLVINEQFF. The CDR3 DNA follows: TGTGCCAGCATGTGGAGCTTGGTTATCAATGAGCAGTTCTTC. The full variable domain, in which reference TRBV2 and TRBJ2-1 provide the parts outside the CDR3, is EPEVTQTPSHQVTQMGQEVILRCVPISNHLYFYWYRQILGQKVEFLVSFYNNEISEKSEIFDDQFSVERPDGSNFTLKIRSTKLEDSAMYFCASMWSLVINEQFFGPGTRLTVL.

The chain links TRBV20-1 to TRBJ2-1; 9 bases match TRBD2. CDR1 and CDR2 (germline): DFQATT, SNEGSKA (reference sequence). The V gene end was trimmed by 2 bases and the J gene end by 6 bases; junction bases not matched to a gene: 8. This CDR3 is 15 amino acids long. The chain's CDR3 is CSARTPLAGPNEQFF. CDR3 nucleotides: TGCAGTGCTAGAACCCCCCTAGCGGGACCCAATGAGCAGTTCTTC.

A few counts support this clonotype. The chain combines TRBV30 with TRBJ2-7, with D possibly called TRBD1 or TRBD2 (5 bases each). The CDR3 runs to 14 residues. The germline CDR1 and CDR2 sequences are GTSNPN and SVGIG (reference sequence). V was trimmed by 7 bases and J by 2 bases, leaving 18 bases between them. The CDR3 region is CASATPGPPYEQYF. The CDR3 DNA follows: TGTGCCTCGGCAACTCCGGGACCACCCTACGAGCAGTACTTC. Based on the CDR3 plus reference TRBV30 and TRBJ2-7, the full variable domain is SQTIHQWPATLVQPVGSPLSLECTVEGTSNPNLYWYRQAAGRGLQLLFYSVGIGQISSEVPQNLSASRPQDRQFILSSKKLLLSDSGFYLCASATPGPPYEQYFGPGTRLTVT.

CDR3 sequence reads: CASSASLGGPSKDTQYF. In DNA form, the CDR3 reads TGTGCCAGCAGCGCTTCTCTGGGGGGGCCGTCGAAAGATACGCAGTATTTT. The genes are TRBV9 and TRBJ2-3; maybe TRBD2 (7 bases). Germline CDR1 SGDLS, CDR2 YYNGEE. The CDR3 loop spans 17 amino acids. V lost 3 bases to trimming and J lost 5 bases, with 22 bases between them.

This clonotype came up many times. The J gene is TRBJ2-3, the V gene TRBV27; 15 bases are shared with TRBD2. Trimming at V came to 3 bases and at J to 0 bases, leaving 7 bases not matched to a gene. Germline CDR1 is MNHEY and CDR2 is SMNVEV (reference sequence). This CDR3 contains 19 residues. As DNA, the CDR3 is TGTGCCAGCAGTTTTAAAGGACTAGCGGGAGGGGTGAGCACAGATACGCAGTATTTT. Encoded protein: CASSFKGLAGGVSTDTQYF.

This clonotype has a single count. This chain connects TRBV5-4 to TRBJ2-7; D could derive from TRBD1 or TRBD2 (5 bases each). Germline V CDR1 and CDR2: SGHNT, YYREEE (reference sequence). The CDR3 covers 15 residues. The ends were cut back, 4 bases at V and 0 bases at J, with 14 bases in the middle. The CDR3 nucleotides are TGTGCCAGCAGCCATGACAGACTAATCTCCTACGAGCAGTACTTC. Residues: CASSHDRLISYEQYF.

This clonotype has ten or more counts. This chain uses TRBV2 with TRBJ2-3, with 8 bases identical to TRBD2. The junction had 4 bases not matched to a gene; V was cut back by 4 bases and J by 1 base. From germline, CDR1 is SNHLY and CDR2 FYNNEI. The length of the CDR3 is 15 residues. The CDR3: CASSAGGLGTDTQYF. The CDR3 DNA reads as TGTGCCAGCAGTGCGGGGGGGCTTGGCACAGATACGCAGTATTTT.

This clonotype was picked up many times. The V call is TRBV7-9, the J call TRBJ1-2; no definite D call. Per the germline V gene, CDR1 is SEHNR and CDR2 is FQNEAQ (reference sequence). V lost 4 bases and J 5 bases, leaving 11 bases between the germline ends. The CDR3 sequence is 13 residues long. DNA of the CDR3: TGTGCCAGCAGCTCGCAGCGCCCGTATGGCTACACCTTC. It yields the protein CASSSQRPYGYTF.

This clonotype was recorded once. The chain joins TRBV28 to TRBJ2-7, with D tentatively TRBD1 (6 bases). V lost 6 bases to trimming and J lost 7 bases, with 16 bases between them. This CDR3 is 13 amino acids long. The germline gives CDR1 MDHEN, CDR2 SYDVKM. CDR3 DNA: TGTGCCAGCAGCTTAGGACAGCTTGGAGAGCAGTACTTC. Translation: CASSLGQLGEQYF. The full variable domain, with the rest looked up from reference TRBV28 and TRBJ2-7, is DVKVTQSSRYLVKRTGEKVFLECVQDMDHENMFWYRQDPGLGLRLIYFSYDVKMKEKGDIPEGYSVSREKKERFSLILESASTNQTSMYLCASSLGQLGEQYFGPGTRLTVT.

This chain uses TRBV9 with TRBJ2-3; TRBD2 matches 10 bases. This CDR3 region has 16 residues. Trimming removed 3 bases from V and 2 bases from J; junction bases left unmatched: 6. The germline V gene encodes CDR1 SGDLS and CDR2 YYNGEE. CDR3 DNA sequence: TGTGCCAGCAGCGCCCCCCTAGCGGGGGACACAGATACGCAGTATTTT. Its translation is CASSAPLAGDTDTQYF.

This chain joins TRBV2 and TRBJ2-2; D is uncertain. V lost 6 bases and J lost 3, with 20 bases in between. This CDR3 region has 17 residues. Germline V lookup: CDR1 SNHLY, CDR2 FYNNEI. Here the CDR3 DNA reads TGTGCCAGCAGCTTAGGTTTTGGAAACCAGTACACCGGGGAGCTGTTTTTT. It codes for CASSLGFGNQYTGELFF.

This clonotype was detected many times. V is TRBV2 and J is TRBJ2-1, with 7 bases identical to TRBD2. V trimming: 7 bases; J trimming: 4 bases; junction bases outside the gene matches: 7. CDR1 and CDR2 from the germline V gene are SNHLY and FYNNEI. The CDR3 spans 14 residues. The CDR3: CASTPSGPYNEQFF. The CDR3 DNA reads as TGTGCCAGCACTCCTAGCGGACCTTACAATGAGCAGTTCTTC.

There are many counts of this clonotype. V and J are TRBV7-9 and TRBJ2-7; possibly TRBD1 for D (5 bases). The V gene lost 3 bases and the J gene lost 4 bases, with 10 bases spanning the gap. The CDR3 contains 13 residues. Germline CDR1 is SEHNR and CDR2 is FQNEAQ (reference sequence). The CDR3 coding sequence is TGTGCCAGCAGCTTGAATGGGGCGTACGAGCAGTACTTC. This sequence encodes CASSLNGAYEQYF.

The table lists this clonotype with many counts. The chain recombines TRBV28 with TRBJ1-1, with D perhaps matching TRBD1 (5 bases). Trimming removed 5 bases from V and 4 bases from J, with 11 bases in between. CDR1 MDHEN and CDR2 SYDVKM come from the germline V gene. The CDR3 has 13 amino acids. The DNA of the CDR3 is TGTGCCAGCAGTCGAGGGGCATCCACTGAAGCTTTCTTT. It translates to CASSRGASTEAFF.

Ten or more counts support this clonotype. This chain connects TRBV28 to TRBJ2-7; 7 positions match TRBD1. The CDR3 is 13 residues long. The germline V gene encodes CDR1 MDHEN and CDR2 SYDVKM. The V gene end was trimmed by 6 bases and the J gene end by 4 bases; junction bases not matched to a gene: 6. CDR3 sequence: CASRDRVKYEQYF. The CDR3 coding sequence is TGTGCCAGCAGAGACAGGGTCAAGTACGAGCAGTACTTC.

There are many counts of this clonotype. The chain joins TRBV20-1 to TRBJ2-3; D is unresolved. The CDR3 is 12 residues long. V was clipped by 5 bases and J by 1 base, with 7 bases between them. The germline CDR1 and CDR2 sequences are DFQATT and SNEGSKA (reference sequence). CDR3 in amino acids: CSARRGTDTQYF. DNA of the CDR3: TGCAGTGCTCGTCGGGGCACAGATACGCAGTATTTT.

The gene calls are TRBV7-2 and TRBJ2-7; D uncertain. The V gene lost 1 base and the J gene lost 1 base, with 11 bases spanning the gap. CDR3 length equals 15 residues. In germline, CDR1 is SGHTA, CDR2 FQGNSA. CDR3 amino acids: CASSLGAGNSYEQYF. CDR3 in DNA: TGTGCCAGCAGCTTAGGGGCAGGTAATTCCTACGAGCAGTACTTC.

This clonotype was counted ten times or more. This chain links TRBV6-1 with TRBJ1-1; D uncertain. Germline V gives CDR1 MNHNS, CDR2 SASEGT. The CDR3 is made up of 15 amino acids. With 5 bases removed from V and 5 bases from J, the gap between germline ends came to 18 bases. CDR3 DNA sequence: TGTGCCAGCAGTTACGAAGGACCTAGAAGGACTGAAGCTTTCTTT. Residues: CASSYEGPRRTEAFF.